This entry concerns a single T cell receptor beta chain. Its cognate antigen is unknown. These data come from a study of T cell repertoires in cytomegalovirus infection. Study-level information: CMV infection and matching HLA type were both indicated by public TCR beta signatures.

General study findings and limits: Ex vivo responses were dominated by HLA-C-restricted CMV-specific TCR beta clonotypes. Cumulative frequency of public TCR beta families picked out carriers of CMV plus the relevant HLA.

One entry per CDR3 protein results from TCRdb running MiXCR on the reads. Of fewer than 550,000 distinct CDR3 sequences in the sample, 30% to 40% were seen once. CDR3 length: 12 residues. Germline CDR1 reads DFQATT; CDR2 reads SNEGSKA (reference sequence). Trimming removed 4 bases from V and 3 bases from J, with 9 bases in between. The chain is built from TRBV20-1 and TRBJ2-5; unclear D gene. The TCR comes from a human donor in good health (CMV status not recorded). Some clones in this sample may be carry-over from other donors' samples. Specimen: PBMCs. CDR3 sequence (DNA): TGCAGTGCTAAGTCAGGCAAAGAGACCCAGTACTTC. Protein product: CSAKSGKETQYF.